The present TCR beta chain was sequenced within a study of blood T cell repertoires in COVID-19. Study background: Donors in the United States, Italy and Spain gave samples during acute or convalescent COVID-19. T cells, B-cell-depleted T cells, or PBMCs supplied cDNA or gDNA.

This clone was seen once. The participants were between roughly 18 and 89 years old and came from some 23 US areas. Cohort placement rested on clinical history that participants reported themselves. TCRdb's copy holds only in-frame clones and misses some; the assay was immunoSEQ multiplex PCR. The repertoire consists of about 210,000 clones, with 80% to 90% occurring once and the leading ten covering 10%. Germline V lookup: CDR1 SGHAT, CDR2 FQNNGV. Trimming removed 5 bases from V and 1 base from J; junction bases left unmatched: 8. This CDR3 spans 17 amino acids. The receptor was isolated from a young man with acute COVID-19. The chain links TRBV11-2 to TRBJ2-3; 11 bases are a match to TRBD2. The sample consisted of PBMCs or T cells enriched from blood (not recorded which). The CDR3 nucleotides read TGTGCCAGCAGCCAACGGCAGGGACTAGCGGGCACAGATACGCAGTATTTT. Translating it yields CASSQRQGLAGTDTQYF.